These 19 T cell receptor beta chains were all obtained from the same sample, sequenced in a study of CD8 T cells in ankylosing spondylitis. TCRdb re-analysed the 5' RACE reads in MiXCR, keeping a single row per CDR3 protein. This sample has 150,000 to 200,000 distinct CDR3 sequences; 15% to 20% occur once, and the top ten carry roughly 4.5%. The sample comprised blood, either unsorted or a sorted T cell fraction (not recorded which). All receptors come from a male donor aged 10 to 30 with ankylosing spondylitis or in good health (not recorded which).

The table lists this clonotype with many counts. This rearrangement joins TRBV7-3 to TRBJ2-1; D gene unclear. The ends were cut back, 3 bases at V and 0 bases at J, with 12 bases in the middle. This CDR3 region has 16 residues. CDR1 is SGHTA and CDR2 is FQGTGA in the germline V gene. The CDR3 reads CASSFSLPASYNEQFF. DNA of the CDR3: TGTGCCAGCAGCTTTTCCCTTCCGGCCTCCTACAATGAGCAGTTCTTC.

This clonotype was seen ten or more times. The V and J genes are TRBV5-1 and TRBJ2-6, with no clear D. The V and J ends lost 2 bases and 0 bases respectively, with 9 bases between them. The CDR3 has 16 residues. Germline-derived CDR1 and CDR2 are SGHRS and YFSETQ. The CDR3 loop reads CASSLFATSGANVLTF. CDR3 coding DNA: TGCGCCAGCAGCTTATTCGCGACCTCTGGGGCCAACGTCCTGACTTTC.

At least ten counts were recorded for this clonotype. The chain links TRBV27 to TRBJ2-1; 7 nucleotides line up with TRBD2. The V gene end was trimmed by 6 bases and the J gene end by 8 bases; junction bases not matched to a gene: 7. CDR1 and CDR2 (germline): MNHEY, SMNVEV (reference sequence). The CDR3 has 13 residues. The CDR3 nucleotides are TGTGCCAGCAGCAAAAGACTAGCCGATGAGCAGTTCTTC. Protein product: CASSKRLADEQFF.

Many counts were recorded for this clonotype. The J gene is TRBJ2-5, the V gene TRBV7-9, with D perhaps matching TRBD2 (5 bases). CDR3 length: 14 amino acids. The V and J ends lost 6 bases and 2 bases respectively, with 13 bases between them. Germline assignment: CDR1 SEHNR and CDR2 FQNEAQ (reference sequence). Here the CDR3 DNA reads TGTGCCAGCAGACCCGGGGAGCCTCAAGAGACCCAGTACTTC. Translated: CASRPGEPQETQYF.

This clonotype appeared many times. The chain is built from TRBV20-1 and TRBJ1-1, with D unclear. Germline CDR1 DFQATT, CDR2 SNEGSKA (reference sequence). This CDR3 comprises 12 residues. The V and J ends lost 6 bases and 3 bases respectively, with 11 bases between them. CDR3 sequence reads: CSAGELDTEAFF. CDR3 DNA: TGCAGTGCGGGAGAGTTGGACACTGAAGCTTTCTTT.

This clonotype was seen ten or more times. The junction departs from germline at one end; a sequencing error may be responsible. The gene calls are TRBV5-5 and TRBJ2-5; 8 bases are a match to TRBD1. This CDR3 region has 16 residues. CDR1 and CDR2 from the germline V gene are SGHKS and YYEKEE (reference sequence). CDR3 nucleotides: TGTGCCAGCAGCAACCCCCGCAGGGGGCCGCAAGAGACCCAGTATTTC. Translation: CASSNPRRGPQETQYF. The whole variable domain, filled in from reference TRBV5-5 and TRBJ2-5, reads DAGVTQSPTHLIKTRGQQVTLRCSPISGHKSVSWYQQVLGQGPQFIFQYYEKEERGRGNFPDRFSARQFPNYSSELNVNALLLGDSALYLCASSNPRRGPQETQYFGPGTRLLVL.

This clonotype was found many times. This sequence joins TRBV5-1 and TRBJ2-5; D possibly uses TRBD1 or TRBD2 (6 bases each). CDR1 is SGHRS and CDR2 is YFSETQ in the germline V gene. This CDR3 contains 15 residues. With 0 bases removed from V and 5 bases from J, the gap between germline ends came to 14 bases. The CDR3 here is CASSLAGAAGETQYF. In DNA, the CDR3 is TGCGCCAGCAGCTTGGCGGGGGCAGCCGGGGAGACCCAGTACTTC.

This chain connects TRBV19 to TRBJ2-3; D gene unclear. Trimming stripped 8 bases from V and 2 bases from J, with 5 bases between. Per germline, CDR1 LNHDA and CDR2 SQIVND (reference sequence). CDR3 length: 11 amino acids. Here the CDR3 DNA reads TGTGCCAGTTGGTCCACAGATACGCAGTATTTT. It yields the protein CASWSTDTQYF.

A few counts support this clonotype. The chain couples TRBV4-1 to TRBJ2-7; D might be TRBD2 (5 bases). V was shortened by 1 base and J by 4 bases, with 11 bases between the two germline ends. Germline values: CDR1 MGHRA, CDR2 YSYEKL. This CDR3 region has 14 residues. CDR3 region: CASSQGGSVYEQYF. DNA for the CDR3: TGCGCCAGCAGCCAAGGGGGTAGCGTGTACGAGCAGTACTTC.

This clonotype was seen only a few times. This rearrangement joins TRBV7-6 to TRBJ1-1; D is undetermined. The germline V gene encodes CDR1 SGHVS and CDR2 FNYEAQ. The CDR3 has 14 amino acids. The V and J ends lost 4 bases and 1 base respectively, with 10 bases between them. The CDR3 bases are TGTGCCAGCAGCTCCTGGACGGGGAACACTGAAGCTTTCTTT. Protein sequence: CASSSWTGNTEAFF.

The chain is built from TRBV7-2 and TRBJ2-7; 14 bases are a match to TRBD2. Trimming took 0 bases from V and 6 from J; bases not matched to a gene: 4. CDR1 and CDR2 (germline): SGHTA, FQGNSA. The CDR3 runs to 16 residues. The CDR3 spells CASSLAGLAGGGEQYF. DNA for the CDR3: TGTGCCAGCAGCTTAGCAGGACTAGCGGGAGGCGGCGAGCAGTACTTC.

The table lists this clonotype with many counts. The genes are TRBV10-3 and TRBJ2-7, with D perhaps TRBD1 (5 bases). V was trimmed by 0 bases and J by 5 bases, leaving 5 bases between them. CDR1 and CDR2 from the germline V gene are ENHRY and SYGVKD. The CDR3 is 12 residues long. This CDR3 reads CAISESGDEQYF. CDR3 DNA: TGTGCCATCAGTGAGTCAGGGGACGAGCAGTACTTC.

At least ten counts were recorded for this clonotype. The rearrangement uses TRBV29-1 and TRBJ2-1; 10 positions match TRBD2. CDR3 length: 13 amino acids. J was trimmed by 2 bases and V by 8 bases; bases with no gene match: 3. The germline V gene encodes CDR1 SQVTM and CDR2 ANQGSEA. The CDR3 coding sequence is TGCAGCTCACTAGCGGGAACCTACAATGAGCAGTTCTTC. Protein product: CSSLAGTYNEQFF.

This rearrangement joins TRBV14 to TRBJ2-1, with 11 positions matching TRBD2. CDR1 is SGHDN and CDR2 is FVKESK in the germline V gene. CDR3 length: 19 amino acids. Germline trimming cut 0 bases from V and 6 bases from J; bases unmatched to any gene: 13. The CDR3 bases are TGTGCCAGCAGCCAAGAGCCCTGGTCTAGCGGGAGGTGGATCAATGAGCAGTTCTTC. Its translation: CASSQEPWSSGRWINEQFF.

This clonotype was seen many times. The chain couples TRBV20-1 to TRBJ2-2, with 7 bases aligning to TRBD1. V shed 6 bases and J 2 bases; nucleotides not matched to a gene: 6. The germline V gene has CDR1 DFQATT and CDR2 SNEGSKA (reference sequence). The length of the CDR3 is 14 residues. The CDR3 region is CSASGQPNTGELFF. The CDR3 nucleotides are TGCAGTGCCTCGGGACAGCCTAACACCGGGGAGCTGTTTTTT.

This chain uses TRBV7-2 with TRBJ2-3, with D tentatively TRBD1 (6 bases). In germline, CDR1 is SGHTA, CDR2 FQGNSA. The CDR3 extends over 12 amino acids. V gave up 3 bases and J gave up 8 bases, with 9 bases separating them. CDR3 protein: CASSFPGATQYF. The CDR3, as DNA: TGTGCCAGCAGCTTCCCAGGGGCTACGCAGTATTTT.

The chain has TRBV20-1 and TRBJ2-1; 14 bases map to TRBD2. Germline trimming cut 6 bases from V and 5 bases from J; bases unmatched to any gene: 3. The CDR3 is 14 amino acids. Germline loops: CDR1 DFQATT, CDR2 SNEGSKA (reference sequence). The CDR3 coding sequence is TGCAGTGCGGGACTAGCGGGAGTCGACAATGAGCAGTTCTTC. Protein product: CSAGLAGVDNEQFF.

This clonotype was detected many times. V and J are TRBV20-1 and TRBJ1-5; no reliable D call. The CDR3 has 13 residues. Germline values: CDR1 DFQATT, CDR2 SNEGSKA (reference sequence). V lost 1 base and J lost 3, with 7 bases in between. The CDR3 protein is CSARAGYNQPQHF. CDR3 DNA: TGCAGTGCTAGAGCCGGGTACAATCAGCCCCAGCATTTT.

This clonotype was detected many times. CDR3 region: CASRTDGLGPNYGYTF. The CDR3 DNA reads as TGTGCCAGCCGAACTGACGGTTTAGGGCCTAACTATGGCTACACCTTC. The chain links TRBV11-2 to TRBJ1-2; unclear D gene. V was shortened by 8 bases and J by 0 bases, with 19 bases between the two germline ends. There are 16 residues in the CDR3. Germline-derived CDR1 and CDR2 are SGHAT and FQNNGV.